The 8 T cell receptor beta chains below come from one sample, sequenced in a study of T cell repertoires in cytomegalovirus infection. MiXCR, run by TCRdb on the reads, gives a single entry per CDR3 protein. The repertoire holds about 770,000 distinct CDR3 sequences, with approximately 32% as singletons. No antigens are known for them. Material: cultured CD8+ T cells from PBMCs, obtained from culture after CMV antigen stimulation. These receptors all come from a human donor in good health (CMV status not recorded). Some clones in this sample may be carry-over from other donors' samples.

This clonotype was observed a single time. The chain joins TRBV27 to TRBJ1-1; TRBD1 is a possible D gene (6 bases). Between the trimmed V and J ends, which lost 6 bases and 5 bases, there was a span of 16 bases. The V gene's germline CDR1 is MNHEY and CDR2 SMNVEV (reference sequence). This CDR3 has 14 residues. The CDR3 loop reads CASRGGGRWTEAFF. CDR3 nucleotides: TGTGCCAGCAGGGGAGGGGGGCGCTGGACTGAAGCTTTCTTT.

Many counts were recorded for this clonotype. This chain links TRBV7-9 with TRBJ2-3; 9 positions match TRBD2. Germline CDR1 is SEHNR and CDR2 is FQNEAQ (reference sequence). The V segment lost 6 bases and the J segment 3 bases; nucleotides outside the gene matches: 16. CDR3 size: 18 residues. The CDR3 nucleotides read TGTGCCAGCAGAGAACCGGGACTAGCCATTCGCAATACAGATACGCAGTATTTT. Protein product: CASREPGLAIRNTDTQYF.

This clonotype was observed a handful of times. The genes are TRBV9 and TRBJ1-1, with TRBD1 matching 7 bases. There are 14 residues in the CDR3. Germline V gene sequence: CDR1 SGDLS, CDR2 YYNGEE. Germline trimming cut 4 bases from V and 3 bases from J; bases unmatched to any gene: 6. The CDR3 protein is CASSPSGGDTEAFF. The CDR3 DNA reads as TGTGCCAGCAGCCCTTCAGGGGGGGACACTGAAGCTTTCTTT.

This clonotype occurred a few times. The chain joins TRBV6-1 to TRBJ2-5; 12 bases are shared with TRBD2. Germline lookup yields CDR1 MNHNS and CDR2 SASEGT. CDR3 length equals 16 residues. V trimming: 6 bases; J trimming: 5 bases; junction bases outside the gene matches: 10. The CDR3 DNA is TGTGCCAGCAGCAACCTAGCGGGGGGGCCCTCGGAGACCCAGTACTTC. Translation gives CASSNLAGGPSETQYF.

This clonotype was seen a handful of times. The gene calls are TRBV4-1 and TRBJ1-5; 7 bases are shared with TRBD1. The CDR3 length is 20 residues. Looked up from germline, CDR1 is MGHRA and CDR2 is YSYEKL. Trimming removed 2 bases from V and 0 bases from J; junction bases left unmatched: 16. CDR3 nucleotide sequence: TGCGCCAGCAGCCAAAAACCCTTCGCAAGGACAGGATATAGCAATCAGCCCCAGCATTTT. The encoded protein is CASSQKPFARTGYSNQPQHF.

This clonotype was counted a single time. V gene TRBV4-1 combines with J gene TRBJ2-1; TRBD1 aligns across 9 bases. Trimming cost V 2 bases and J 8 bases; bases outside gene matches: 7. The CDR3 spans 15 residues. Germline V CDR1 and CDR2: MGHRA, YSYEKL. DNA of the CDR3: TGCGCCAGCAGCCAAACGACAGGGGGAACGTATGAGCAGTTCTTC. This translates into CASSQTTGGTYEQFF.

This clonotype was detected a few times. Written as DNA, the CDR3 is TGTGCCAGTAGTTTAAGTCCGGACAGGTTGAACACTGAAGCTTTCTTT. Translation: CASSLSPDRLNTEAFF. This rearrangement joins TRBV19 to TRBJ1-1; 7 nucleotides agree with TRBD1. Losses at the gene ends were 5 bases for V and 0 bases for J; bases not matched to a gene: 9. CDR3 length: 16 residues. The germline V gene encodes CDR1 LNHDA and CDR2 SQIVND (reference sequence).

The V and J genes are TRBV20-1 and TRBJ2-3, with D possibly being TRBD2 (7 bases). V was cut by 6 bases and J by 4 bases, with 14 bases left in between. CDR1 and CDR2 from the germline V gene are DFQATT and SNEGSKA (reference sequence). This CDR3 has 13 residues. CDR3 amino acids: CSAAGAPSDTQYF. The CDR3 DNA reads TGCAGTGCGGCGGGGGCGCCGTCAGATACGCAGTATTTT.